This TCR beta chain stems from a study of cytomegalovirus exposure and HLA in healthy donors. The CDR3 runs to 17 residues. J was trimmed by 3 bases and V by 2 bases; bases with no gene match: 10. Looked up from germline, CDR1 is MNHNS and CDR2 is SASEGT. 13 Jbeta primers and 60 Vbeta primers were used for the PCR. Only in-frame clones appear in the TCRdb table, and some are missing; sequencing was by immunoSEQ multiplex PCR. In the table there are fewer than 150,000 clones, about four fifths of which are singletons. In the case of this clone: The target antigen is unknown.

Findings and limits, study-wide: TCR beta chains numbering 164 were designated cytomegalovirus-associated. It was likely that a cluster of highly shared sequence variants was a sequencing artifact.

The source is a man younger than 40 in good health and CMV-seronegative. The genes are TRBV6-1 and TRBJ1-5; TRBD1 aligns across 7 bases. Sequenced material: PBMCs. The chain's CDR3 is CASSERPHRGTNQPQHF. In nucleotides, the CDR3 is TGTGCCAGCAGTGAACGCCCCCACAGGGGTACCAATCAGCCCCAGCATTTT.